This passage covers 26 T cell receptor beta chains from one sample sequenced in a study of blood T cell repertoires in COVID-19. Measured with immunoSEQ multiplex PCR; TCRdb has only the in-frame clones, and not every one. In the table there are approximately 50,000 clones, 75% to 80% of which are singletons. The sample taken for sequencing was peripheral blood. These receptors originate from a man in his sixties or seventies with active or convalescent COVID-19.

The chain couples TRBV2 to TRBJ1-2; D is ambiguous. The CDR3 length is 15 residues. With 0 bases removed from V and 6 bases from J, the gap between germline ends came to 14 bases. Germline CDR1 is SNHLY and CDR2 is FYNNEI. The CDR3 reads CASSEAEAAYHGYTF. The CDR3 DNA reads as TGTGCCAGCAGTGAAGCCGAGGCAGCCTACCATGGCTACACCTTC.

The chain combines TRBV9 with TRBJ2-1, with D maybe TRBD2 (7 bases). Trimming stripped 6 bases from V and 7 bases from J, with 20 bases between. The CDR3 runs to 15 residues. The germline gives CDR1 SGDLS, CDR2 YYNGEE. CDR3 residues: CASNRERGQGNEQFF. The CDR3 nucleotides are TGTGCCAGCAACCGGGAGCGGGGCCAGGGGAATGAGCAGTTCTTC.

The chain recombines TRBV6-5 with TRBJ1-1; D is undetermined. In germline, CDR1 is MNHEY, CDR2 SVGAGI. There are 13 residues in the CDR3. V lost 6 bases and J lost 0, with 8 bases in between. CDR3 sequence reads: CASRQNLNTEAFF. The CDR3, as DNA: TGTGCCAGCAGGCAAAACTTGAACACTGAAGCTTTCTTT.

The chain has TRBV18 and TRBJ2-7, with 7 bases identical to TRBD1. V lost 9 bases and J lost 0; bases outside the gene matches: 8. CDR3 size: 14 residues. Germline V gives CDR1 KGHSH, CDR2 LQKENI. This chain's CDR3 is CASSQDRSSYEQYF. The DNA of the CDR3 is TGTGCCAGTTCCCAGGACAGGAGCTCCTACGAGCAGTACTTC.

This clone was detected a few times. This chain connects TRBV6-5 to TRBJ2-1; 12 nucleotides align to TRBD2. Germline V gene sequence: CDR1 MNHEY, CDR2 SVGAGI. There are 14 residues in the CDR3. V gave up 7 bases and J gave up 6 bases; unmatched junction bases: 4. CDR3 loop: CASTPTSGSNEQFF. CDR3 sequence (DNA): TGTGCCAGCACGCCGACTAGCGGGAGCAATGAGCAGTTCTTC.

The V and J genes are TRBV10-3 and TRBJ1-5; 9 nucleotides align to TRBD1. Germline V gene lookup returns CDR1 ENHRY and CDR2 SYGVKD. J was trimmed by 4 bases and V by 10 bases; bases with no gene match: 8. The CDR3 has 14 residues. The CDR3 DNA sequence: TGTGCCACCAAACCGGGACAGGGAAATCAGCCCCAGCATTTT. Protein product: CATKPGQGNQPQHF.

The gene calls are TRBV19 and TRBJ2-1, with 7 bases matching TRBD2. The CDR3 consists of 15 residues. CDR1 and CDR2 from the germline V gene are LNHDA and SQIVND (reference sequence). The V gene end was trimmed by 1 base and the J gene end by 0 bases; junction bases not matched to a gene: 0. This chain's CDR3 is CASSIASGSYNEQFF. Written as DNA, the CDR3 is TGTGCCAGTAGTATAGCTAGCGGCTCCTACAATGAGCAGTTCTTC.

The CDR3 nucleotides read TGTGCCAGCAGCCCCGGACAGGTTTGGCCCCAGCATTTT. It is translated as CASSPGQVWPQHF. The rearrangement joins TRBV28 to TRBJ1-5; 7 positions agree with TRBD1. Germline values: CDR1 MDHEN, CDR2 SYDVKM. There are 13 residues in the CDR3. V trimming: 6 bases; J trimming: 9 bases; junction bases outside the gene matches: 8.

This clone has a handful of counts. This chain uses TRBV28 with TRBJ1-2, with 8 bases lining up with TRBD1. With 6 bases clipped from V and 4 bases from J, the junction kept 7 bases outside the gene matches. Germline assignment: CDR1 MDHEN and CDR2 SYDVKM. This CDR3 comprises 14 residues. This chain's CDR3 is CASSMTGVGYGYTF. In DNA form, the CDR3 reads TGTGCCAGCAGCATGACAGGGGTTGGCTATGGCTACACCTTC.

The rearrangement joins TRBV6-5 to TRBJ2-7, with TRBD2 matching over 10 bases. Germline lookup yields CDR1 MNHEY and CDR2 SVGAGI. The CDR3 has 14 residues. The V segment lost 6 bases and the J segment 2 bases; nucleotides outside the gene matches: 4. The CDR3 nucleotides are TGTGCCAGCAGAGCGGGGGGGGGCGCCTACGAGCAGTACTTC. Translating gives CASRAGGGAYEQYF.

Only a few counts were recorded for this clone. Written as DNA, the CDR3 is TGTGCCAGCATCGGGTTCGTAGGGAGGGCTGAAGCTTTCTTT. This sequence encodes CASIGFVGRAEAFF. V gene TRBV28 combines with J gene TRBJ1-1; D is uncertain. The ends were cut back, 7 bases at V and 6 bases at J, with 18 bases in the middle. The CDR3 loop spans 14 amino acids. The germline CDR1 and CDR2 sequences are MDHEN and SYDVKM.

V is TRBV7-9 and J is TRBJ2-7, with TRBD1 matching over 8 bases. The germline CDR1 and CDR2 sequences are SEHNR and FQNEAQ (reference sequence). J lost 2 bases, V lost 5 bases, and 5 bases had no gene match. This CDR3 is built from 14 residues. CDR3 loop: CASSPQGQAYEQYF. The DNA of the CDR3 is TGTGCCAGCAGCCCCCAGGGACAGGCCTACGAGCAGTACTTC.

A single count supports this clone. V is TRBV18 and J is TRBJ1-1, with 9 nucleotides matching TRBD1. Germline V gene data show CDR1 as KGHSH and CDR2 as LQKENI. With V trimmed by 0 bases and J by 9 bases, 8 bases remained unmatched. CDR3 size: 15 residues. CDR3 sequence reads: CASSPPQGAHLKAFF. The CDR3 DNA follows: TGTGCCAGCTCACCACCACAGGGGGCTCACCTGAAAGCTTTCTTT. The full variable domain, with the rest looked up from reference TRBV18 and TRBJ1-1, is NAGVMQNPRHLVRRRGQEARLRCSPMKGHSHVYWYRQLPEEGLKFMVYLQKENIIDESGMPKERFSAEFPKEGPSILRIQQVVRGDSAAYFCASSPPQGAHLKAFFGQGTRLTVV.

This clone has only a few counts. V and J are TRBV3-1 (or the pseudogene TRBV3-2) and TRBJ1-5, with 7 bases identical to TRBD1. The V gene's germline CDR1 is LGHDT and CDR2 YNNKEL (reference sequence). The CDR3 consists of 14 residues. The V and J ends lost 5 bases and 9 bases, in that order; junction bases with no gene match: 10. CDR3 nucleotides: TGTGCCAGCAGCAGACGACAGGGAGGCGGGCCCCAGCATTTT. Amino acid sequence: CASSRRQGGGPQHF.

This sequence joins TRBV5-6 and TRBJ2-1; 7 bases align to TRBD2. After removal of 2 bases from V and 6 bases from J, the junction contained 11 bases not matched to a gene. Germline lookup yields CDR1 SGHDT and CDR2 YYEEEE. The CDR3 is 16 residues long. The CDR3 region is CASSFRAASGFNEQFF. In DNA form, the CDR3 reads TGTGCCAGCAGCTTCAGAGCGGCTAGCGGTTTCAATGAGCAGTTCTTC.

The CDR3 nucleotides are TGTGCCAGCTCACCCTCGGTTGGGAACACTGAAGCTTTCTTT. Encoded protein: CASSPSVGNTEAFF. This chain links TRBV18 with TRBJ1-1; D is undetermined. V shed 3 bases and J shed 1 base, with 9 bases lying between them. Looked up from germline, CDR1 is KGHSH and CDR2 is LQKENI. This CDR3 has 14 amino acids.

The gene calls are TRBV11-3 and TRBJ2-2; D might be TRBD2 (5 bases). Between the trimmed V and J ends, which lost 5 bases and 5 bases, there was a span of 12 bases. This CDR3 has 14 residues. Germline CDR1 reads SGHNT; CDR2 reads YENEEA. The CDR3 DNA reads as TGTGCCAGCAGCCGCGAGCGGAGGACCGGGGAGCTGTTTTTT. Amino acid sequence: CASSRERRTGELFF.

The chain links TRBV7-2 to TRBJ1-4; D remains unclear. The V end was cut by 2 bases, the J end by 0 bases, with 10 bases between. The CDR3 runs 16 residues. From germline, CDR1 is SGHTA and CDR2 FQGNSA. This CDR3 is CASSLNSISTNEKLFF. CDR3 DNA: TGTGCCAGCAGCTTAAACAGTATTTCAACTAATGAAAAACTGTTTTTT.

The chain employs TRBV28 and TRBJ1-3; no clear D. Trimming left V 5 bases short and J 0 bases short, with 20 bases between. The CDR3 is 18 residues long. Germline V gives CDR1 MDHEN, CDR2 SYDVKM. The CDR3 reads CASSPVPGSPFSGNTIYF. The CDR3 DNA reads as TGTGCCAGCAGTCCGGTCCCCGGGTCTCCTTTCTCTGGAAACACCATATATTTT.

This chain uses TRBV11-2 with TRBJ2-7; unclear D gene. This CDR3 has 14 residues. In germline, CDR1 is SGHAT, CDR2 FQNNGV. V was trimmed by 5 bases and J by 3 bases, leaving 14 bases between them. The CDR3 spells CASSAPQIVYEQYF. CDR3 in DNA: TGTGCCAGCAGCGCGCCACAGATTGTCTACGAGCAGTACTTC. Drawing the rest from reference TRBV11-2 and TRBJ2-7, the complete variable domain is EAGVAQSPRYKIIEKRQSVAFWCNPISGHATLYWYQQILGQGPKLLIQFQNNGVVDDSQLPKDRFSAERLKGVDSTLKIQPAKLEDSAVYLCASSAPQIVYEQYFGPGTRLTVT.

The rearrangement uses TRBV19 and TRBJ1-6, with 10 bases aligning to TRBD1. The junction had 8 bases not matched to a gene; V was cut back by 5 bases and J by 7 bases. This CDR3 is built from 16 residues. CDR1 is LNHDA, CDR2 SQIVND, per germline (reference sequence). CDR3 protein: CASSQRDRGANSPLHF. The CDR3 DNA follows: TGTGCCAGTAGTCAACGGGACAGGGGCGCCAATTCACCCCTCCACTTT.

The chain has TRBV10-2 and TRBJ2-7; D perhaps matches TRBD1 (5 bases). V shed 4 bases and J shed 5 bases, with 12 bases lying between them. CDR1 and CDR2 from the germline V gene are WSHSY and SAAADI. The CDR3 has 13 amino acids. DNA of the CDR3: TGCGCCAGCAGTGGTCAGGGATCTAACGAGCAGTACTTC. Amino acids: CASSGQGSNEQYF.

The table lists this clone with a few counts. CDR3 sequence: CASSLGRSGGRPDTQYF. CDR3 nucleotides: TGTGCCAGCAGCTTAGGGAGGTCGGGGGGACGCCCAGATACGCAGTATTTT. The gene calls are TRBV11-3 and TRBJ2-3, with 7 bases that match TRBD2. With V trimmed by 1 base and J by 4 bases, 11 bases remained unmatched. The CDR3 length is 17 residues. Germline CDR1 and CDR2: SGHNT and YENEEA.

This chain joins TRBV19 and TRBJ2-1; D is possibly TRBD1 (5 bases). CDR3 length equals 15 residues. V lost 1 base, J lost 6 bases, and 13 bases lay in between. Germline CDR1 and CDR2: LNHDA and SQIVND (reference sequence). This CDR3 is CASSIGNRQTNEQFF. The CDR3 DNA follows: TGTGCCAGTAGTATAGGAAATAGACAGACCAATGAGCAGTTCTTC.

The V gene is TRBV4-3, the J gene TRBJ1-3; 8 bases fit TRBD1. Losses at the gene ends were 3 bases for V and 2 bases for J; bases not matched to a gene: 3. The CDR3 extends over 15 amino acids. Germline CDR1 and CDR2: LGHNA and YSLEER. DNA of the CDR3: TGCGCCAGCAGCCAGGCGACAGGGGCTGGAAACACCATATATTTT. Encoded protein: CASSQATGAGNTIYF.

This clone was recorded once. The chain has TRBV6-5 and TRBJ2-1; the D gene is possibly TRBD1 (5 bases). Germline V gives CDR1 MNHEY, CDR2 SVGAGI. V lost 6 bases, J lost 6 bases, and 9 bases lay in between. This CDR3 spans 12 amino acids. CDR3 sequence (DNA): TGTGCCAGCAGAAGACAGTTCAATGAGCAGTTCTTC. Amino acids: CASRRQFNEQFF.